These 21 T cell receptor beta chains originate from one sample sequenced in a study of cytomegalovirus exposure and HLA in healthy donors. PCR involved 60 Vbeta and 13 Jbeta primers. Here immunoSEQ multiplex PCR was the method, and the copy in TCRdb shows in-frame clones only, minus some. The data hold around 140,000 clones, with about four fifths observed a single time. Sequencing used PBMCs. The receptors shown here come from a male donor in good health and CMV-seronegative.

The chain couples TRBV19 to TRBJ1-1; TRBD1 matches 9 bases. CDR1 is LNHDA, CDR2 SQIVND, per germline (reference sequence). The CDR3 is 15 amino acids. V was pared by 4 bases and J by 1 base, with 4 bases of the junction left unmatched. This CDR3 is CASSNPTGGNTEAFF. CDR3 DNA sequence: TGTGCCAGTAGTAACCCGACAGGGGGGAACACTGAAGCTTTCTTT.

The chain is built from TRBV13 and TRBJ2-3; 14 bases are a match to TRBD2. CDR1 and CDR2 from the germline V gene are PRHDT and FYEKMQ (reference sequence). The ends lost 8 bases at V and 2 bases at J; junction bases unmatched: 6. CDR3 length: 16 amino acids. The DNA of the CDR3 is TGTGCCAGCGGGCGGACTAGCGGGGGGACCACAGATACGCAGTATTTT. Its protein product is CASGRTSGGTTDTQYF.

The chain couples TRBV5-1 to TRBJ2-5; no definite D call. Germline V lookup: CDR1 SGHRS, CDR2 YFSETQ. The CDR3 length is 13 residues. V lost 0 bases, J lost 7 bases, and 10 bases lay in between. The CDR3 spells CASSLGRPGTQYF. CDR3 coding DNA: TGCGCCAGCAGCTTGGGGAGACCGGGGACCCAGTACTTC.

The chain links TRBV29-1 to TRBJ2-5; 9 bases fit TRBD1. From germline, CDR1 is SQVTM and CDR2 ANQGSEA. This CDR3 contains 14 residues. V shed 4 bases, J shed 4 bases, and the junction held 7 bases outside the gene matches. CDR3 sequence: CSVVGTGLRETQYF. The DNA for the CDR3 is TGCAGCGTTGTGGGGACAGGGTTAAGAGAGACCCAGTACTTC.

The genes are TRBV30 and TRBJ1-2; D is unclear. V was shortened by 5 bases and J by 2 bases, with 12 bases between the two germline ends. The CDR3 is made up of 13 amino acids. CDR1 and CDR2 (germline): GTSNPN, SVGIG (reference sequence). CDR3 sequence reads: CAWGGLGNYGYTF. The CDR3 DNA follows: TGTGCCTGGGGAGGGCTAGGGAACTATGGCTACACCTTC.

The chain links TRBV18 to TRBJ2-7; 7 positions match TRBD1. Germline trimming cut 3 bases from V and 1 base from J; bases unmatched to any gene: 6. This CDR3 has 15 residues. Germline V gene sequence: CDR1 KGHSH, CDR2 LQKENI. CDR3 amino acids: CASSPQGQRSYEQYF. DNA for the CDR3: TGTGCCAGCTCACCTCAGGGACAGAGGTCCTACGAGCAGTACTTC.

V usage is TRBV28 and J usage is TRBJ1-1, with 11 bases fitting TRBD1. Germline CDR1 is MDHEN and CDR2 is SYDVKM. J gave up 5 bases and V 3 bases, and 5 bases lay outside the gene matches. The CDR3 runs 15 residues. CDR3 in amino acids: CASSLDRGRRTEAFF. In nucleotides, the CDR3 is TGTGCCAGCAGTTTGGACAGGGGGCGTCGTACTGAAGCTTTCTTT.

The chain combines TRBV28 with TRBJ1-6; the match to TRBD1 covers 10 bases. The CDR3 covers 18 residues. V lost 2 bases and J lost 0; bases outside the gene matches: 4. Germline V gene sequence: CDR1 MDHEN, CDR2 SYDVKM. The DNA of the CDR3 is TGTGCCAGCAGTTTAGGGACAGGGGAAAGCTCCTATAATTCACCCCTCCACTTT. Translation: CASSLGTGESSYNSPLHF.

This clone showed up just once. V usage is TRBV7-2 and J usage is TRBJ2-5; TRBD2 aligns across 8 bases. The J call may be wrong; the DNA end is better matched by TRBJ2-7. CDR3 length: 13 amino acids. The germline CDR1 and CDR2 sequences are SGHTA and FQGNSA. The CDR3 nucleotides are TGTGCCAGCACCGGGGGGGCCATCGACGAGCAGTACTTC. Translated, it gives CASTGGAIDEQYF.

This chain connects TRBV7-9 to TRBJ2-7, with 8 bases matching TRBD2. Germline V CDR1 and CDR2: SEHNR, FQNEAQ (reference sequence). This CDR3 is 19 amino acids long. Losses at the gene ends were 5 bases for V and 3 bases for J; bases not matched to a gene: 21. This CDR3 is CASSPWEGRTGGTSYEQYF. CDR3 DNA sequence: TGTGCCAGCAGCCCCTGGGAAGGGCGGACGGGGGGGACCAGCTACGAGCAGTACTTC.

This chain uses TRBV5-5 with TRBJ2-7; TRBD1 matches 11 bases. Germline CDR1 SGHKS, CDR2 YYEKEE (reference sequence). This CDR3 spans 15 amino acids. V was pared by 4 bases and J by 6 bases, with 9 bases of the junction left unmatched. CDR3 sequence: CASSRGGQGGREQYF. DNA of the CDR3: TGTGCCAGCAGCAGAGGGGGACAGGGGGGACGCGAGCAGTACTTC. Full variable domain (remainder filled in from reference TRBV5-5 and TRBJ2-7): DAGVTQSPTHLIKTRGQQVTLRCSPISGHKSVSWYQQVLGQGPQFIFQYYEKEERGRGNFPDRFSARQFPNYSSELNVNALLLGDSALYLCASSRGGQGGREQYFGPGTRLTVT.

The chain combines TRBV29-1 with TRBJ2-3; 8 nucleotides line up with TRBD2. The trim removed 4 bases at V and 1 base at J, leaving 7 bases unmatched. Germline V gene lookup returns CDR1 SQVTM and CDR2 ANQGSEA. The CDR3 contains 15 residues. CDR3 loop: CSVAVGRGGTDTQYF. CDR3 bases: TGCAGCGTTGCCGTCGGGCGGGGGGGCACAGATACGCAGTATTTT.

The genes are TRBV5-6 and TRBJ1-2; 9 bases map to TRBD1. This CDR3 is built from 14 residues. Germline trimming cut 2 bases from V and 4 bases from J; bases unmatched to any gene: 3. Looked up from germline, CDR1 is SGHDT and CDR2 is YYEEEE. The CDR3 region has the DNA TGTGCCAGCAGCTTAGACAGGGGGACCTATGGCTACACCTTC. It translates to CASSLDRGTYGYTF.

This clone was detected a few times. The chain carries TRBV7-6 and TRBJ1-6; the match to TRBD1 covers 9 bases. The V segment lost 5 bases and the J segment 8 bases; nucleotides outside the gene matches: 4. The CDR3 covers 14 residues. Germline CDR1 reads SGHVS; CDR2 reads FNYEAQ. In nucleotides, the CDR3 is TGTGCCAGCAGCCCCCGGACAGGGGATTCACCCCTCCACTTT. Protein product: CASSPRTGDSPLHF.

The chain has TRBV2 and TRBJ1-1; 7 nucleotides line up with TRBD1. This CDR3 region has 15 residues. V shed 5 bases, J shed 4 bases, and the junction held 10 bases outside the gene matches. Germline values: CDR1 SNHLY, CDR2 FYNNEI. The DNA of the CDR3 is TGTGCCAGCAGTTCACAGGGGCTCGATGGCACTGAAGCTTTCTTT. Amino acid sequence: CASSSQGLDGTEAFF.

The chain is built from TRBV9 and TRBJ2-1, with 8 positions matching TRBD2. The CDR3 is 15 amino acids. Germline lookup yields CDR1 SGDLS and CDR2 YYNGEE. V lost 0 bases and J lost 2; bases outside the gene matches: 1. The CDR3 DNA follows: TGTGCCAGCAGCGTAGCGGGGGGGACCTACAATGAGCAGTTCTTC. Residues: CASSVAGGTYNEQFF.

The chain couples TRBV2 to TRBJ1-1; 7 bases are a match to TRBD1. This CDR3 has 14 residues. Germline CDR1 is SNHLY and CDR2 is FYNNEI. The V gene end was trimmed by 3 bases and the J gene end by 1 base; junction bases not matched to a gene: 2. The chain's CDR3 is CASSDRGRNTEAFF. The CDR3 DNA sequence: TGTGCCAGCAGTGACAGGGGGAGGAACACTGAAGCTTTCTTT.

This clone has a handful of counts. This chain links TRBV6-6 with TRBJ1-2, with 9 positions matching TRBD1. The CDR3 sequence is 15 residues long. Germline CDR1 MNHNY, CDR2 SVGAGI (reference sequence). V trimming: 5 bases; J trimming: 4 bases; junction bases outside the gene matches: 8. The CDR3 region is CASSLLQGAGYGYTF. CDR3 DNA sequence: TGTGCCAGCAGTCTCTTACAGGGGGCCGGCTATGGCTACACCTTC.

This chain uses TRBV7-8 with TRBJ2-3, with a possible D match to TRBD2 (5 bases). The CDR3 length is 16 residues. The V and J ends lost 0 bases and 3 bases respectively, with 13 bases between them. Germline-derived CDR1 and CDR2 are SGHVS and FQNEAQ. The CDR3: CASSLAAGVPTDTQYF. As DNA, the CDR3 is TGTGCCAGCAGCTTAGCGGCCGGGGTGCCTACAGATACGCAGTATTTT.

Turning to this clone: The junction differs from germline at one of its ends, possibly a read error. V is TRBV7-9 and J is TRBJ1-2; D is possibly TRBD1 (5 bases). Per the germline V gene, CDR1 is SEHNR and CDR2 is FQNEAQ (reference sequence). CDR3 length: 17 residues. The CDR3 protein is CSSSPRTGLTESYGYTF. The CDR3, as DNA: TGTTCCAGCAGCCCCCGAACGGGACTTACCGAGTCCTATGGCTACACCTTC.

This chain uses TRBV4-1 with TRBJ1-3, with D maybe TRBD1 (5 bases). V was trimmed by 1 base and J by 5 bases, leaving 15 bases between them. The germline CDR1 and CDR2 sequences are MGHRA and YSYEKL. This CDR3 has 16 amino acids. The CDR3: CASSQVWQGDRNTIYF. The CDR3 nucleotides are TGCGCCAGCAGCCAAGTCTGGCAGGGTGATAGAAACACCATATATTTT.